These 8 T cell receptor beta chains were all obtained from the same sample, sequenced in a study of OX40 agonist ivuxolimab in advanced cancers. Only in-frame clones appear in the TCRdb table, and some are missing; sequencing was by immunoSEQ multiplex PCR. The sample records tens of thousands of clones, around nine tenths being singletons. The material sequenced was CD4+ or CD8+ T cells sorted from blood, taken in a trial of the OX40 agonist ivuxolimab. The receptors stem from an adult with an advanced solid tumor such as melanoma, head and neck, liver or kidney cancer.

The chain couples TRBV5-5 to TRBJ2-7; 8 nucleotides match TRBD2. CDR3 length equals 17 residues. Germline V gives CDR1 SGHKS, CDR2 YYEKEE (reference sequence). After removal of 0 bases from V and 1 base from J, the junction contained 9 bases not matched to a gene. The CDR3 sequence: CASSLVRGGLLSYEQYF. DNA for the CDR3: TGTGCCAGCAGCTTGGTTCGGGGGGGCCTTCTATCCTACGAGCAGTACTTC. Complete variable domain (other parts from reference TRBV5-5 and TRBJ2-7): DAGVTQSPTHLIKTRGQQVTLRCSPISGHKSVSWYQQVLGQGPQFIFQYYEKEERGRGNFPDRFSARQFPNYSSELNVNALLLGDSALYLCASSLVRGGLLSYEQYFGPGTRLTVT.

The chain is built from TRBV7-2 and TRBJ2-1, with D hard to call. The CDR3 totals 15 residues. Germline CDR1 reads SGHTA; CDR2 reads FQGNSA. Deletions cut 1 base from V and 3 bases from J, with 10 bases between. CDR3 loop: CASSLVGRDYNEQFF. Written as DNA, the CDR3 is TGTGCCAGCAGCTTAGTGGGCAGAGACTACAATGAGCAGTTCTTC.

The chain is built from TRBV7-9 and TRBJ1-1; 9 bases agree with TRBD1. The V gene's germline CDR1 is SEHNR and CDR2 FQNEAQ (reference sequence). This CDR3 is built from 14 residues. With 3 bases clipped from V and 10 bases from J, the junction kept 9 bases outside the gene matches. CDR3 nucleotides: TGTGCCAGCAGCTTGGGGGACAGGGTCAGGGGAGCTTTCTTT. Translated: CASSLGDRVRGAFF. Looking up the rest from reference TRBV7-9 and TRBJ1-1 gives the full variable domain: DTGVSQNPRHKITKRGQNVTFRCDPISEHNRLYWYRQTLGQGPEFLTYFQNEAQLEKSRLLSDRFSAERPKGSFSTLEIQRTEQGDSAMYLCASSLGDRVRGAFFGQGTRLTVV.

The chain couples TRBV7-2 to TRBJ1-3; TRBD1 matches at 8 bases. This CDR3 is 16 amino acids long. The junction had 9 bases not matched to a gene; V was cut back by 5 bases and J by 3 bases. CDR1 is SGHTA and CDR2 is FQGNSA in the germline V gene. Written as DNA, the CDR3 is TGTGCCAGCAGCCTAGGCCCAACAGGGGGTGGAAACACCATATATTTT. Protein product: CASSLGPTGGGNTIYF.

For the CDR3, the DNA is TGTGCCAGCAGCCCGGAGGCAGGCTACTCCTACGAGCAGTACTTC. This codes for CASSPEAGYSYEQYF. The V gene is TRBV9, the J gene TRBJ2-7, with a weak D call TRBD2 (5 bases). V lost 4 bases and J 0 bases, leaving 14 bases between the germline ends. CDR1 is SGDLS, CDR2 YYNGEE, per germline. There are 15 residues in the CDR3.

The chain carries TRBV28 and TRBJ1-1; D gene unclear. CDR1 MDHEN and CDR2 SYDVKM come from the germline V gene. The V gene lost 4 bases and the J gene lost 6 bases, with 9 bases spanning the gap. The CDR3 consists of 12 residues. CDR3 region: CASSSRWAEAFF. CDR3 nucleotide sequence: TGTGCCAGCAGTTCCCGATGGGCTGAAGCTTTCTTT.

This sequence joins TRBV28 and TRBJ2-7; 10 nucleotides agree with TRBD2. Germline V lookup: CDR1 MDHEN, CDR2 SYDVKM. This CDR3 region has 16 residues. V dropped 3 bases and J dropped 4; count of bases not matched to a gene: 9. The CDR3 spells CASSFRSSGRWYEQYF. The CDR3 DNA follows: TGTGCCAGCAGTTTCCGGTCTAGCGGGAGATGGTACGAGCAGTACTTC.

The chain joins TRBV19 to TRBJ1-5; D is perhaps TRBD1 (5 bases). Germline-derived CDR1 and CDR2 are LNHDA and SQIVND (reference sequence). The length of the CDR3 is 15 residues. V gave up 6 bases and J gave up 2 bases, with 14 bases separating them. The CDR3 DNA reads TGTGCCAGTAGGATGTTCGGGGGTGGCAATCAGCCCCAGCATTTT. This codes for CASRMFGGGNQPQHF.